The source of this T cell receptor beta chain is a study of cytomegalovirus exposure and HLA in healthy donors. Vbeta (60) and Jbeta (13) primers were used in the PCR. Profiled with immunoSEQ multiplex PCR; TCRdb holds only in-frame clones, not every one. The data contain about 170,000 clones, under 80% of them seen just once; the ten biggest clones take up roughly 2.9%. CDR3 length: 21 amino acids. Germline V gives CDR1 SGHRS, CDR2 YFSETQ. V gave up 0 bases and J gave up 0 bases; unmatched junction bases: 15. The sequence derives from a man in his forties or fifties in good health and CMV-seronegative. The rearrangement uses TRBV5-1 and TRBJ1-6; 7 bases match TRBD1. Sequencing was done on a sample of PBMCs. The CDR3 sequence is CASSLDRVWRGQSSYNSPLHF. CDR3 DNA: TGCGCCAGCAGCTTGGACCGTGTATGGAGGGGACAGAGCTCCTATAATTCACCCCTCCACTTT.